Shown below are 25 T cell receptor beta chains from a single sample sequenced in a study of human T cells and chemical hapten exposure. Someone pulled total RNA out of unfractionated whole blood. Each CDR3 protein gets one entry after TCRdb re-called the 5' RACE reads with MiXCR. The sample has approximately 140,000 distinct CDR3 sequences; around 4% are singletons. All receptors come from a female donor in good health.

In this sample, this clonotype turned up many times. The V and J genes are TRBV4-3 and TRBJ1-6; D gene ambiguous. Between the trimmed V and J ends, which lost 1 base and 5 bases, there was a span of 9 bases. The length of the CDR3 is 15 residues. Per germline, CDR1 LGHNA and CDR2 YSLEER. CDR3: CASSQAGGDNSPLHF. The CDR3 nucleotides read TGCGCCAGCAGCCAAGCGGGAGGAGATAATTCACCCCTCCACTTT.

This clonotype has at least ten counts. The CDR3 loop is CASSQDYTPLHF. For the CDR3, the DNA is TGTGCCAGCAGCCAAGATTATACACCCCTCCACTTT. The V and J genes are TRBV3-1 and TRBJ1-6; no definite D call. The CDR3 length is 12 residues. Germline-derived CDR1 and CDR2 are LGHDT and YNNKEL (reference sequence). The V gene lost 0 bases and the J gene lost 11 bases, with 5 bases spanning the gap.

This clonotype has ten or more counts. The rearrangement links TRBV27 to TRBJ1-6, with TRBD1 as a possible D gene (5 bases). Trimming left V 4 bases short and J 7 bases short, with 17 bases between. Germline V CDR1 and CDR2: MNHEY, SMNVEV (reference sequence). The CDR3 has 16 amino acids. The CDR3 loop is CASSSWGNGSNSPLHF. The CDR3 coding sequence is TGTGCCAGCAGTTCCTGGGGCAACGGATCAAATTCACCCCTCCACTTT.

This clonotype was found many times. This chain joins TRBV5-1 and TRBJ2-3; D may be TRBD1 (5 bases). The CDR3 is made up of 15 amino acids. Germline assignment: CDR1 SGHRS and CDR2 YFSETQ. Trimming removed 2 bases from V and 3 bases from J, with 13 bases in between. CDR3 sequence reads: CASSFRDPGTDTQYF. CDR3 DNA: TGCGCCAGCAGCTTTAGAGACCCAGGGACAGATACGCAGTATTTT.

Ten or more counts support this clonotype. CDR3 DNA: TGTGCCAGCAGCCTGTCGACTAGGCGTCATGAGCAGTTCTTC. This codes for CASSLSTRRHEQFF. The chain recombines TRBV3-1 with TRBJ2-1; D might be TRBD2 (6 bases). The CDR3 is 14 amino acids. Trimming left V 4 bases short and J 8 bases short, with 15 bases between. Germline CDR1 reads LGHDT; CDR2 reads YNNKEL (reference sequence).

This clonotype was counted many times. J is TRBJ1-1 and V is TRBV30; D is unclear. CDR3 length equals 14 residues. V was shortened by 0 bases and J by 3 bases, with 11 bases between the two germline ends. The germline V gene has CDR1 GTSNPN and CDR2 SVGIG (reference sequence). CDR3 nucleotide sequence: TGTGCCTGGAGTGTGTCCCTGTGGGACACTGAAGCTTTCTTT. Translated: CAWSVSLWDTEAFF.

At least ten counts were recorded for this clonotype. This rearrangement joins TRBV12-5 to TRBJ1-1; possibly TRBD1 for D (5 bases). CDR1 is LGHNT, CDR2 FRNRAP, per germline. The CDR3 sequence is 14 residues long. Trimming removed 6 bases at V and 5 bases at J, with 16 bases between. The CDR3 sequence is CASGNQGSETEAFF. The DNA for the CDR3 is TGTGCTAGTGGAAATCAGGGATCGGAGACTGAAGCTTTCTTT.

A note on this clonotype: A read error may be the cause here, since a much bigger clone is one base away. This chain connects TRBV6-4 to TRBJ2-1; 7 bases align to TRBD1. This CDR3 contains 15 residues. Germline V gives CDR1 MRHNA, CDR2 SNTAGT. The CDR3 is CASSERGQTLNGQFF. Written as DNA, the CDR3 is TGTGCCAGCAGTGAAAGGGGACAGACCCTCAATGGGCAGTTCTTC.

In its sample, this clonotype was seen many times. The genes are TRBV7-2 and TRBJ2-3; perhaps D is TRBD1 or TRBD2 (6 bases each). This CDR3 region has 16 residues. Between the trimmed V and J ends, which lost 3 bases and 6 bases, there was a span of 19 bases. Germline V gene data show CDR1 as SGHTA and CDR2 as FQGNSA. The CDR3 DNA reads as TGTGCCAGCAGCTTTACCTCTATGGGGGGCAGGGATACGCAGTATTTT. Amino acid sequence: CASSFTSMGGRDTQYF. The variable domain in full, completed from reference TRBV7-2 and TRBJ2-3, reads GAGVSQSPSNKVTEKGKDVELRCDPISGHTALYWYRQSLGQGLEFLIYFQGNSAPDKSGLPSDRFSAERTGGSVSTLTIQRTQQEDSAVYLCASSFTSMGGRDTQYFGPGTRLTVL.

This clonotype was seen repeatedly, ten times or more. The chain employs TRBV7-8 and TRBJ1-2, with 10 positions matching TRBD1. The CDR3 has 16 amino acids. The V segment lost 1 base and the J segment 4 bases; nucleotides outside the gene matches: 6. Per the germline V gene, CDR1 is SGHVS and CDR2 is FQNEAQ. The CDR3 is CASSLEGTGAGYGYTF. For the CDR3, the DNA is TGTGCCAGCAGCTTAGAAGGGACAGGGGCCGGCTATGGCTACACCTTC.

Worth noting for this clonotype: Being one base from a much bigger clone, this may be a read error. This chain connects TRBV7-3 to TRBJ1-1, with unresolved D. V was cut by 2 bases and J by 1 base, with 8 bases left in between. The germline V gene has CDR1 SGHTA and CDR2 FQGTGA. The CDR3 totals 14 residues. As DNA, the CDR3 is TGTGCCAGCAGCTTACGGGGTTGGAACACTGAAGCTTTCTTT. As protein: CASSLRGWNTEAFF. Full variable domain (missing parts from reference TRBV7-3 and TRBJ1-1): GAGVSQTPSNKVTEKGKYVELRCDPISGHTALYWYRQSLGQGPEFLIYFQGTGAADDSGLPNDRFFAVRPEGSVSTLKIQRTERGDSAVYLCASSLRGWNTEAFFGQGTRLTVV.

This clonotype was recorded many times. The chain links TRBV29-1 to TRBJ2-1; 8 bases are a match to TRBD2. Germline loops: CDR1 SQVTM, CDR2 ANQGSEA. This CDR3 contains 15 residues. With 3 bases clipped from V and 4 bases from J, the junction kept 8 bases outside the gene matches. The CDR3 DNA is TGCAGCGTTGACTCCTTTGGCGGGGGGTACAATGAGCAGTTCTTC. Translating it yields CSVDSFGGGYNEQFF.

This clonotype was detected once. The genes are TRBV11-1 and TRBJ2-2; D not resolved. The ends were cut back, 4 bases at V and 4 bases at J, with 7 bases in the middle. Germline V lookup: CDR1 SGHAT, CDR2 FQDESV (reference sequence). The CDR3 runs 13 residues. CDR3 in DNA: TGTGCCAGCAGCTCTAGGATCACCGGGGAGCTGTTTTTT. It codes for CASSSRITGELFF.

This clonotype was recorded many times. At one end, the junction sequence differs from germline, possibly due to a read error. The chain recombines TRBV13 with TRBJ1-6; TRBD1 might be the D (6 bases). Germline V CDR1 and CDR2: PRHDT, FYEKMQ (reference sequence). This CDR3 has 14 amino acids. In DNA form, the CDR3 reads TGTGCCAGCAGCATCGGGGGCTACGGCTCACCCCTCCATTTT. Protein product: CASSIGGYGSPLHF.

This clonotype was seen many times. This chain joins TRBV28 and TRBJ1-5, with 10 nucleotides matching TRBD1. Trimming took 10 bases from V and 4 from J; bases not matched to a gene: 7. This CDR3 is 14 amino acids long. Per the germline V gene, CDR1 is MDHEN and CDR2 is SYDVKM. The CDR3, as DNA: TGTGCCACCCCGGGACAGGGGCGAAATCAGCCCCAGCATTTT. Protein sequence: CATPGQGRNQPQHF.

This clonotype has ten or more counts. The chain recombines TRBV4-1 with TRBJ1-1; a weak D match, TRBD1 (6 bases). CDR3 length: 17 amino acids. V lost 3 bases, J lost 6 bases, and 23 bases lay in between. CDR1 MGHRA and CDR2 YSYEKL come from the germline V gene. The CDR3, as DNA: TGCGCCAGCAGCCAGAGAAGCCTCGGGACATCTCGGTCTGAAGCTTTCTTT. Translated, it gives CASSQRSLGTSRSEAFF.

About this clonotype itself: This may arise from a read error, as a much more abundant clone is one base away. The gene calls are TRBV20-1 and TRBJ1-5; weak D call: TRBD1 (6 bases). The CDR3 is 14 amino acids. The V and J ends lost 6 bases and 7 bases respectively, with 19 bases between them. Per germline, CDR1 DFQATT and CDR2 SNEGSKA (reference sequence). In DNA, the CDR3 is TGCAGTGCCCCTCAGACAGGAAGGGTACAGCCCCAGCATTTT. Protein product: CSAPQTGRVQPQHF.

Comment on this clonotype: This may be a read error: a much more frequent sequence differs by one nucleotide. J is TRBJ1-1 and V is TRBV5-1, with TRBD1 as a possible D gene (5 bases). Germline assignment: CDR1 SGHRS and CDR2 YFSETQ. The V end was cut by 3 bases, the J end by 4 bases, with 19 bases between. The CDR3 runs 16 residues. The chain's CDR3 is CASSSGASGMSTEAFF. In nucleotides, the CDR3 is TGCGCCAGCAGCTCCGGAGCTTCAGGGATGAGCACTGAAGCTTTCTTT. Based on the CDR3 plus reference TRBV5-1 and TRBJ1-1, the full variable domain is KAGVTQTPRYLIKTRGQQVTLSCSPISGHRSVSWYQQTPGQGLQFLFEYFSETQRNKGNFPGRFSGRQFSNSRSEMNVSTLELGDSALYLCASSSGASGMSTEAFFGQGTRLTVV.

This clonotype was recorded at least ten times. The genes are TRBV19 and TRBJ1-2; no clear D. CDR1 is LNHDA, CDR2 SQIVND, per germline (reference sequence). V lost 8 bases to trimming and J lost 3 bases, with 22 bases between them. CDR3 length: 16 amino acids. Here the CDR3 reads CASLNRDKDGDYGYTF. Here the CDR3 DNA reads TGTGCCAGTTTAAACCGAGATAAGGACGGCGACTATGGCTACACCTTC.

This clonotype was counted many times. This chain connects TRBV6-1 to TRBJ1-5; no clear D. V lost 4 bases and J 6 bases, leaving 19 bases between the germline ends. CDR3 length: 16 amino acids. CDR1 MNHNS and CDR2 SASEGT come from the germline V gene. The CDR3 sequence is CASSAPAYKGSQPQHF. The CDR3 DNA sequence: TGTGCCAGCAGTGCTCCGGCCTACAAAGGGAGTCAGCCCCAGCATTTT.

This clonotype has a count of ten or more. The chain has TRBV18 and TRBJ2-3; TRBD1 or TRBD2 may be the D gene (5 bases each). This CDR3 spans 15 amino acids. The germline V and J ends were trimmed by 2 bases and 2 bases, with 11 bases remaining between them. Looked up from germline, CDR1 is KGHSH and CDR2 is LQKENI. The chain's CDR3 is CASSPAEGYTDTQYF. For the CDR3, the DNA is TGTGCCAGCTCACCAGCTGAGGGGTACACAGATACGCAGTATTTT.

Many counts were recorded for this clonotype. CDR3 region: CSARTLAEQYF. The CDR3 DNA reads TGCAGCGCGCGAACCTTAGCCGAGCAGTACTTC. The rearrangement uses TRBV29-1 and TRBJ2-7; D not resolved. The ends were cut back, 7 bases at V and 6 bases at J, with 13 bases in the middle. This CDR3 is built from 11 residues. Germline V lookup: CDR1 SQVTM, CDR2 ANQGSEA.

This clonotype was seen a handful of times. V and J are TRBV20-1 and TRBJ2-7, with TRBD2 matching 8 bases. CDR1 and CDR2 from the germline V gene are DFQATT and SNEGSKA (reference sequence). V shed 3 bases and J 5 bases; nucleotides not matched to a gene: 6. The CDR3 sequence is 13 residues long. CDR3 bases: TGCAGTGCTAGCGGGGGGGCTCGAGACGAGCAGTACTTC. Residues: CSASGGARDEQYF.

This clonotype was picked up many times. This chain uses TRBV20-1 with TRBJ2-3; 7 bases align to TRBD1. Per the germline V gene, CDR1 is DFQATT and CDR2 is SNEGSKA (reference sequence). The CDR3 loop spans 21 amino acids. Trimming removed 3 bases from V and 1 base from J; junction bases left unmatched: 25. CDR3 in DNA: TGCAGTGCTAGTTTCCTTCTGGGTGGAGGACCCCGGGACAGCCGCACAGATACGCAGTATTTT. This encodes CSASFLLGGGPRDSRTDTQYF.

This clonotype was found many times. V is TRBV5-6 and J is TRBJ1-5; 8 bases agree with TRBD1. The length of the CDR3 is 17 residues. Trimming removed 2 bases from V and 0 bases from J; junction bases left unmatched: 7. The germline gives CDR1 SGHDT, CDR2 YYEEEE. The CDR3 here is CASSFTQGVDSNQPQHF. The CDR3, as DNA: TGTGCCAGCAGCTTCACACAGGGGGTTGATAGCAATCAGCCCCAGCATTTT.